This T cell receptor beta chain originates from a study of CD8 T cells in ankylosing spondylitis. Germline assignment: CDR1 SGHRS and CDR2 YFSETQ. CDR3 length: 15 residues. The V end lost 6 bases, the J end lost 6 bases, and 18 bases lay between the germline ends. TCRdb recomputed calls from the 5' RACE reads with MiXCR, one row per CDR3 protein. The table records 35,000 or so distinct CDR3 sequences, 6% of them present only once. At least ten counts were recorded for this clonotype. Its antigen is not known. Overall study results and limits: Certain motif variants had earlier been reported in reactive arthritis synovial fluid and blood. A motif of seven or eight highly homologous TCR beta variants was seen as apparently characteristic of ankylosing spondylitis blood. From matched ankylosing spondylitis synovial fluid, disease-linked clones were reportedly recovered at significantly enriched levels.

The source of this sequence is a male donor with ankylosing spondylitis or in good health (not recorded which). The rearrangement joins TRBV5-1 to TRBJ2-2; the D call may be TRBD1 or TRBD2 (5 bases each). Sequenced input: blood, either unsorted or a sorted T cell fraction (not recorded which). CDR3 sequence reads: CASTAGTALSGELFF. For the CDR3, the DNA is TGCGCCAGCACCGCTGGGACGGCTTTATCCGGGGAGCTGTTTTTT.